This T cell receptor (beta chain) was retrieved from a study of cytomegalovirus exposure and HLA in healthy donors. Use of 60 Vbeta and 13 Jbeta primers characterized the PCR. Libraries were prepared by immunoSEQ multiplex PCR; TCRdb keeps only in-frame clonotypes and omits some of them. The sample contains 200,000 to 250,000 clones, approximately 84% of which appear only once. The germline V and J ends were trimmed by 10 bases and 0 bases, with 9 bases remaining between them. In germline, CDR1 is MNHEY, CDR2 SVGAGI. The CDR3 length is 13 residues. Sequenced: PBMCs. The rearrangement links TRBV6-5 to TRBJ2-2; D perhaps matches TRBD1 (6 bases). The sequence derives from a woman aged 35 to 49 in good health and CMV-seronegative. CDR3 protein: CATGTSNTGELFF. The CDR3 DNA sequence: TGTGCCACCGGGACATCGAACACCGGGGAGCTGTTTTTT.